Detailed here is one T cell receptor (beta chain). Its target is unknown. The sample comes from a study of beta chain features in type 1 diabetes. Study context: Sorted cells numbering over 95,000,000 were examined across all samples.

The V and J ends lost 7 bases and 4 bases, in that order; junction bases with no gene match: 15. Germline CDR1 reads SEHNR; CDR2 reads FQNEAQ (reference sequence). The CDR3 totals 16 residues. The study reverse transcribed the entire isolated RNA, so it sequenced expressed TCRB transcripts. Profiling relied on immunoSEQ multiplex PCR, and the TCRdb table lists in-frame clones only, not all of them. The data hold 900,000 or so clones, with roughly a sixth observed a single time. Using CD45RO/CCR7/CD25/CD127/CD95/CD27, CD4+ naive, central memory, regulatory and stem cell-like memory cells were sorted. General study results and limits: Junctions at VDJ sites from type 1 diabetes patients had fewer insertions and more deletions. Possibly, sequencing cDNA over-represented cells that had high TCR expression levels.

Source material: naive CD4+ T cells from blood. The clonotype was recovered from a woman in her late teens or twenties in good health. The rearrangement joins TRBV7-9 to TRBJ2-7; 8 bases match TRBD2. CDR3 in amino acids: CASNPGGAGGEYEQYF. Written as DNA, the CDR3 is TGTGCCAGCAACCCAGGAGGTGCGGGAGGAGAATACGAGCAGTACTTC.